This T cell receptor (beta chain) originates from a study of CD4 and CD8 cells across lung adenocarcinoma regions. MiXCR, applied by TCRdb to the PCR reads, yields one record per CDR3 protein. The sample holds approximately 9,600 distinct CDR3 sequences; approximately 50% are singletons and the top ten take about 19%. Concerning this clonotype itself: Likely a read error: the CDR3 ends without its conserved phenylalanine or tryptophan.

The CDR3 totals 14 residues. CDR1 and CDR2 (germline): MNHNS, SASEGT. The clonotype comes from a male donor with lung adenocarcinoma. The CD4 and CD8 labels of this study may be unreliable. J is TRBJ2-1 and V is TRBV6-1; a weak D match, TRBD1 (6 bases). The DNA end favors TRBJ2-5, so the J call may be wrong. Sequences were obtained from CD4+ T cells from the margin of a lung tumor. In DNA form, the CDR3 reads TGTGCCAGCAGGGAAAGTTGGCAGGGGAAGACCCAGTACTTA. Its protein product is CASRESWQGKTQYL.